Below are 7 T cell receptor beta chains sequenced from a single sample in a study of blood T cell repertoires in COVID-19. The protocol was immunoSEQ multiplex PCR, while the TCRdb copy is restricted to in-frame clones and leaves out a portion. The data hold approximately 110,000 clones, with 75% to 90% observed a single time. Sequenced: peripheral blood. The source is a woman aged 60 to 75 with COVID-19, enrolled during active disease.

The V call is TRBV7-3, the J call TRBJ1-2, with TRBD1 identical over 12 bases. The ends lost 5 bases at V and 6 bases at J; junction bases unmatched: 4. The V gene's germline CDR1 is SGHTA and CDR2 FQGTGA. CDR3 length equals 14 residues. This CDR3 reads CASSHGTGGDGYTF. The CDR3 coding sequence is TGTGCCAGCAGCCATGGGACAGGGGGCGATGGCTACACCTTC.

The chain carries TRBV6-5 and TRBJ1-1; a weak D match, TRBD1 (5 bases). The CDR3 runs to 16 residues. The ends were cut back, 0 bases at V and 5 bases at J, with 16 bases in the middle. The V gene's germline CDR1 is MNHEY and CDR2 SVGAGI. In DNA form, the CDR3 reads TGTGCCAGCAGTTACTCAATGGGGGGAACGGGGACTGAAGCTTTCTTT. It is translated as CASSYSMGGTGTEAFF.

This sequence joins TRBV7-2 and TRBJ1-1, with 8 bases fitting TRBD1. The CDR3 runs to 16 residues. Germline CDR1 reads SGHTA; CDR2 reads FQGNSA. Unmatched junction bases numbered 14, after V lost 5 bases and J lost 6 bases. CDR3 loop: CASSEGQVVEGAEAFF. The DNA of the CDR3 is TGTGCCAGCAGCGAGGGACAGGTGGTAGAGGGTGCTGAAGCTTTCTTT.

The V gene is TRBV24-1, the J gene TRBJ2-7; the match to TRBD1 covers 12 bases. In germline, CDR1 is KGHDR, CDR2 SFDVKD. The CDR3 loop spans 15 amino acids. V shed 4 bases, J shed 4 bases, and the junction held 4 bases outside the gene matches. CDR3 in amino acids: CATSDRDRGQYEQYF. CDR3 in DNA: TGTGCCACCAGTGACCGGGACAGGGGGCAATACGAGCAGTACTTC.

The chain couples TRBV5-1 to TRBJ2-5; TRBD1 is a possible D gene (6 bases). CDR3 size: 16 residues. Germline lookup yields CDR1 SGHRS and CDR2 YFSETQ. Trimming removed 3 bases at V and 1 base at J, with 16 bases between. CDR3 DNA sequence: TGCGCCAGCAGCTCGGGACACTTGGGGGTCCAAGAGACCCAGTACTTC. It specifies CASSSGHLGVQETQYF.

This rearrangement joins TRBV19 to TRBJ1-1, with a tentative D call TRBD1 (5 bases). Germline CDR1 reads LNHDA; CDR2 reads SQIVND (reference sequence). V was shortened by 5 bases and J by 7 bases, with 17 bases between the two germline ends. CDR3 length equals 14 residues. CDR3 region: CASSPRPEGNEAFF. CDR3 nucleotides: TGTGCCAGTAGTCCCCGGCCGGAGGGGAATGAAGCTTTCTTT.

In its sample, this clone was seen many times. One end of the junction does not line up with germline, which may come from a read error. The chain uses TRBV6-5 and TRBJ1-2, with TRBD1 matching over 8 bases. Germline CDR1 is MNHEY and CDR2 is SVGAGI. The CDR3 covers 15 residues. CDR3 residues: CASSPDDRGNSGYTF. CDR3 sequence (DNA): TGTGCCAGCAGTCCTGATGACAGGGGCAACTCTGGCTACACCTTC.